The 10 T cell receptor beta chains in this list originate from one sample, sequenced in a study of cytomegalovirus exposure and HLA in healthy donors. Vbeta (60) and Jbeta (13) primers were used in the PCR. Generated by immunoSEQ multiplex PCR, the TCRdb table keeps only in-frame clones and is missing some. The sample shows more than 95,000 clones, roughly 76% of them seen only once. Sequenced sample: PBMCs. These TCRs come from a man aged 50 to 60 in good health and CMV-seropositive.

The gene calls are TRBV11-2 and TRBJ2-5, with D unclear. CDR3 length: 16 residues. Germline V gives CDR1 SGHAT, CDR2 FQNNGV. V gave up 1 base and J gave up 1 base, with 13 bases separating them. The CDR3 DNA reads TGTGCCAGCAGCTTAGTTGCGGATAGACCCCAAGAGACCCAGTACTTC. Protein sequence: CASSLVADRPQETQYF.

V gene TRBV7-2 combines with J gene TRBJ1-2, with 9 positions matching TRBD1. CDR3 length: 18 residues. Germline CDR1 SGHTA, CDR2 FQGNSA. V was clipped by 0 bases and J by 4 bases; unmatched bases: 12. This CDR3 is CASSLAGGQGYSVYGYTF. CDR3 sequence (DNA): TGTGCCAGCAGCTTAGCGGGTGGACAGGGGTATTCAGTCTATGGCTACACCTTC.

This rearrangement joins TRBV18 to TRBJ2-3; D gene unclear. Germline CDR1 KGHSH, CDR2 LQKENI. V lost 6 bases and J lost 0, with 7 bases in between. This CDR3 contains 13 residues. CDR3 nucleotide sequence: TGTGCCAGCTCTCAAACTAGCACAGATACGCAGTATTTT. It encodes CASSQTSTDTQYF.

This clone occurred a few times. The rearrangement uses TRBV28 and TRBJ1-4; possibly TRBD1 for D (5 bases). CDR1 MDHEN and CDR2 SYDVKM come from the germline V gene. V was clipped by 6 bases and J by 8 bases, with 16 bases between them. The CDR3 is made up of 14 amino acids. The CDR3 loop is CASSPGGAGEKLFF. CDR3 in DNA: TGTGCCAGCAGCCCCGGGGGAGCAGGGGAAAAACTGTTTTTT.

V usage is TRBV6-6 and J usage is TRBJ1-1; possibly TRBD1 for D (5 bases). V was pared by 4 bases and J by 0 bases, with 12 bases between. This CDR3 has 15 residues. Germline lookup yields CDR1 MNHNY and CDR2 SVGAGI (reference sequence). This chain's CDR3 is CASSFSPQVNTEAFF. CDR3 nucleotide sequence: TGTGCCAGCAGTTTCTCACCACAGGTGAACACTGAAGCTTTCTTT.

V and J are TRBV6-5 and TRBJ1-5; 8 bases line up with TRBD1. The J segment lost 4 bases and the V segment lost 6 bases, leaving 2 bases of the junction unmatched. The CDR3 loop spans 13 amino acids. Germline assignment: CDR1 MNHEY and CDR2 SVGAGI. CDR3 DNA: TGTGCCAGCAGCCGGACAGGGAATCAGCCCCAGCATTTT. Translating it yields CASSRTGNQPQHF.

The rearrangement uses TRBV28 and TRBJ2-7, with D possibly TRBD2 on 6 matching bases. The germline V gene encodes CDR1 MDHEN and CDR2 SYDVKM. CDR3 length: 16 amino acids. V was pared by 4 bases and J by 0 bases, with 16 bases between. CDR3 region: CASSSEGGVSSYEQYF. CDR3 nucleotide sequence: TGTGCCAGCAGTTCGGAGGGCGGGGTAAGCTCCTACGAGCAGTACTTC.

In this sample, this clone turned up once. The chain employs TRBV9 and TRBJ1-2, with D tentatively TRBD1 (6 bases). The CDR3 loop spans 13 amino acids. Trimming took off 5 bases at V and 1 base at J, with 9 bases between the two ends. Germline V gene lookup returns CDR1 SGDLS and CDR2 YYNGEE. As DNA, the CDR3 is TGTGCCAGCAGTGAACAGGGTAACTATGGCTACACCTTC. It translates to CASSEQGNYGYTF.

J is TRBJ2-7 and V is TRBV7-2; D is possibly TRBD2 (6 bases). The CDR3 has 14 amino acids. V lost 2 bases and J 2 bases, leaving 10 bases between the germline ends. CDR1 SGHTA and CDR2 FQGNSA come from the germline V gene. The CDR3: CASSLRGTPYEQYF. For the CDR3, the DNA is TGTGCCAGCAGCTTACGAGGGACTCCCTACGAGCAGTACTTC. Full variable domain (rest looked up from reference TRBV7-2 and TRBJ2-7): GAGVSQSPSNKVTEKGKDVELRCDPISGHTALYWYRQSLGQGLEFLIYFQGNSAPDKSGLPSDRFSAERTGGSVSTLTIQRTQQEDSAVYLCASSLRGTPYEQYFGPGTRLTVT.

The chain recombines TRBV11-2 with TRBJ1-2; TRBD1 agrees at 7 bases. V trimming: 4 bases; J trimming: 4 bases; junction bases outside the gene matches: 6. Germline V gene sequence: CDR1 SGHAT, CDR2 FQNNGV. The CDR3 spans 14 residues. The CDR3 protein is CASSSRTGGYGYTF. CDR3 bases: TGTGCCAGCAGCTCCAGGACAGGAGGCTATGGCTACACCTTC.